The next 31 T cell receptor beta chains were all read from a single sample in a study of patients and donors after allogeneic stem cell transplantation. TCRdb analysed the RT-PCR reads with MiXCR anew, one entry per CDR3 protein. The sample has more than 150,000 distinct CDR3 sequences; approximately 25% are singletons. Material for sequencing was blood, either unsorted or a sorted T cell fraction (not recorded which). The receptors here all came from a human donor who was either an allogeneic HSCT recipient or a stem cell or donor lymphocyte infusion donor (not recorded which). It is not recorded whose cells these are; they may come from a transplant donor.

This clonotype was recorded a few times. The chain uses TRBV5-4 and TRBJ2-2, with a tentative D call TRBD2 (5 bases). Looked up from germline, CDR1 is SGHNT and CDR2 is YYREEE (reference sequence). This CDR3 is 18 amino acids long. Trimming cost V 4 bases and J 4 bases, with 23 bases left between them. In DNA, the CDR3 is TGTGCCAGCAGCCCGGGCGTCCGGTTAGGAGGTCCCACCGGGGAGCTGTTTTTT. Translating it yields CASSPGVRLGGPTGELFF. The full variable domain, rest sourced from reference TRBV5-4 and TRBJ2-2, is ETGVTQSPTHLIKTRGQQVTLRCSSQSGHNTVSWYQQALGQGPQFIFQYYREEENGRGNFPPRFSGLQFPNYSSELNVNALELDDSALYLCASSPGVRLGGPTGELFFGEGSRLTVL.

This clonotype appeared a few times. The V call is TRBV12-3 or TRBV12-4, the J call TRBJ1-4, with D hard to call. V was pared by 4 bases and J by 0 bases, with 9 bases between. This CDR3 contains 15 residues. This chain's CDR3 is CASSSKSATNEKLFF. In DNA, the CDR3 is TGTGCCAGCAGTTCAAAAAGCGCAACTAATGAAAAACTGTTTTTT.

This clonotype was counted a few times. J is TRBJ2-1 and V is TRBV5-1; D ambiguous. The length of the CDR3 is 16 residues. Trimming left V 0 bases short and J 0 bases short, with 10 bases between. Germline assignment: CDR1 SGHRS and CDR2 YFSETQ. The CDR3 protein is CASSLVPPASYNEQFF. The CDR3 bases are TGCGCCAGCAGCTTGGTCCCCCCTGCCTCCTACAATGAGCAGTTCTTC. Variable domain in full (rest from reference TRBV5-1 and TRBJ2-1): KAGVTQTPRYLIKTRGQQVTLSCSPISGHRSVSWYQQTPGQGLQFLFEYFSETQRNKGNFPGRFSGRQFSNSRSEMNVSTLELGDSALYLCASSLVPPASYNEQFFGPGTRLTVL.

The gene calls are TRBV12-5 and TRBJ1-1; TRBD1 might be the D (6 bases). The CDR3 covers 13 residues. In germline, CDR1 is LGHNT, CDR2 FRNRAP. CDR3 sequence: CASWGGLGTEAFF. CDR3 DNA sequence: TGTGCCTCCTGGGGGGGCCTCGGGACTGAAGCTTTCTTT.

The V gene is TRBV29-1, the J gene TRBJ1-6; TRBD1 is a possible D gene (6 bases). Trimming took 1 base from V and 9 from J, leaving 19 bases between them. Germline V lookup: CDR1 SQVTM, CDR2 ANQGSEA. The CDR3 totals 16 residues. CDR3 protein: CSVEVAGGGWVSPLHF. CDR3 DNA: TGCAGCGTTGAAGTAGCGGGGGGCGGTTGGGTTTCACCCCTCCACTTT.

The V gene is TRBV6-5, the J gene TRBJ1-5; no reliable D call. Germline values: CDR1 MNHEY, CDR2 SVGAGI. This CDR3 has 15 amino acids. With 0 bases removed from V and 4 bases from J, the gap between germline ends came to 10 bases. The CDR3 spells CASSYSTGANQPQHF. CDR3 nucleotide sequence: TGTGCCAGCAGTTACTCAACGGGTGCAAATCAGCCCCAGCATTTT.

The J gene is TRBJ2-5, the V gene TRBV4-3; unclear D gene. CDR3 length: 18 residues. Germline values: CDR1 LGHNA, CDR2 YSLEER. V lost 1 base, J lost 0 bases, and 18 bases lay in between. As DNA, the CDR3 is TGCGCCAGCAGCCAAGGAGATGAGGCGGTTATCAACCAAGAGACCCAGTACTTC. Its protein is CASSQGDEAVINQETQYF.

This clonotype was picked up many times. The chain is built from TRBV6-1 and TRBJ1-1, with 8 bases matching TRBD1. Trimming took 4 bases from V and 4 from J; bases not matched to a gene: 2. The CDR3 sequence is 13 residues long. Looked up from germline, CDR1 is MNHNS and CDR2 is SASEGT. The CDR3 sequence: CASSGTGSTEAFF. The CDR3, as DNA: TGTGCCAGCAGTGGGACAGGGTCCACTGAAGCTTTCTTT.

This clonotype was seen once. This chain uses TRBV27 with TRBJ2-3; the D is unclear. The V end was cut by 6 bases, the J end by 3 bases, with 16 bases between. The CDR3 extends over 15 amino acids. Germline CDR1 reads MNHEY; CDR2 reads SMNVEV (reference sequence). As DNA, the CDR3 is TGTGCCAGCAGCGTTCGTTCTTCCCTAACAGATACGCAGTATTTT. Translating gives CASSVRSSLTDTQYF.

The CDR3 nucleotides are TGCAGCGTGCGAATTCGGACAGGGAACACTGAAGCTTTCTTT. It translates to CSVRIRTGNTEAFF. The genes are TRBV29-1 and TRBJ1-1, with 7 nucleotides matching TRBD1. The CDR3 runs 14 residues. Germline loops: CDR1 SQVTM, CDR2 ANQGSEA. J was trimmed by 1 base and V by 6 bases; bases with no gene match: 8.

This clonotype showed up just a few times. The chain links TRBV20-1 to TRBJ2-7; tentatively, D is TRBD1 (5 bases). V gave up 2 bases and J gave up 6 bases, with 14 bases separating them. Germline V CDR1 and CDR2: DFQATT, SNEGSKA (reference sequence). The CDR3 extends over 13 amino acids. The CDR3 DNA reads as TGCAGTGCTAGATCCCCAACAGGACGCGAGCAGTACTTC. Translated: CSARSPTGREQYF.

The sample holds a few counts of this clonotype. This rearrangement joins TRBV7-8 to TRBJ2-5; D remains ambiguous. Germline values: CDR1 SGHVS, CDR2 FQNEAQ. V dropped 3 bases and J dropped 4 bases, with 12 bases sitting between them. The CDR3 extends over 14 amino acids. In DNA, the CDR3 is TGTGCCAGCAGCTTCGGTCACTCCCCAGAGACCCAGTACTTC. Translating gives CASSFGHSPETQYF.

This clonotype was detected a few times. The V and J genes are TRBV2 and TRBJ1-1; D gene uncertain. The V end lost 6 bases, the J end lost 9 bases, and 23 bases lay between the germline ends. The CDR3 is 15 amino acids. Per the germline V gene, CDR1 is SNHLY and CDR2 is FYNNEI. The CDR3 sequence: CASRAGRWAVLKAFF. The CDR3 bases are TGTGCCAGCAGGGCGGGCCGGTGGGCGGTTCTTAAAGCTTTCTTT.

This clonotype was counted a single time. The V gene is TRBV2, the J gene TRBJ2-1, with D possibly being TRBD2 (6 bases). Germline loops: CDR1 SNHLY, CDR2 FYNNEI. The CDR3 length is 15 residues. The V and J ends lost 2 bases and 8 bases respectively, with 16 bases between them. CDR3 sequence: CASSESGGAFYEQFF. In DNA form, the CDR3 reads TGTGCCAGCAGTGAATCCGGGGGAGCTTTCTATGAGCAGTTCTTC.

The chain combines TRBV12-3 or TRBV12-4 with TRBJ1-4; unclear D gene. Trimming pared 4 bases from V and 3 bases from J, leaving 18 bases between. The CDR3 has 17 amino acids. CDR3: CASSSLSPGPSNEKLFF. The CDR3 nucleotides are TGTGCCAGCAGTTCCCTAAGTCCGGGCCCCTCTAATGAAAAACTGTTTTTT.

This clonotype was recorded a few times. The chain combines TRBV2 with TRBJ1-2, with unresolved D. Deletions cut 5 bases from V and 8 bases from J, with 12 bases between. The CDR3 consists of 12 residues. Germline CDR1 reads SNHLY; CDR2 reads FYNNEI. Written as DNA, the CDR3 is TGTGCCAGCAGTCCTCTCCATGGGGGCTACACCTTC. Amino acid sequence: CASSPLHGGYTF.

The chain combines TRBV5-1 with TRBJ2-1; D ambiguous. V was pared by 3 bases and J by 7 bases, with 20 bases between. Germline V gene lookup returns CDR1 SGHRS and CDR2 YFSETQ. This CDR3 contains 16 residues. CDR3 region: CASSSNVARHNNEQFF. The CDR3 DNA reads TGCGCCAGCAGCTCAAATGTGGCGAGACACAATAATGAGCAGTTCTTC.

This chain uses TRBV12-3 or TRBV12-4 with TRBJ2-3, with 12 bases lining up with TRBD2. This CDR3 contains 16 residues. After removal of 4 bases from V and 4 bases from J, the junction contained 6 bases not matched to a gene. The CDR3 DNA reads TGTGCCAGCAGTTCCCCCGGGACTAGCGGGCCAGATACGCAGTATTTT. Amino acids: CASSSPGTSGPDTQYF.

V usage is TRBV25-1 and J usage is TRBJ2-7; 8 nucleotides agree with TRBD1. The CDR3 loop spans 17 amino acids. J was trimmed by 0 bases and V by 3 bases; bases with no gene match: 10. Germline loops: CDR1 MGHDK, CDR2 SYGVNS. The DNA for the CDR3 is TGTGCCAGCAGTGATTGGGCGGGACAGGCAAGCTCCTACGAGCAGTACTTC. It yields the protein CASSDWAGQASSYEQYF.

V usage is TRBV7-2 and J usage is TRBJ1-2, with a possible D match to TRBD1 (5 bases). The V end lost 1 base, the J end lost 8 bases, and 14 bases lay between the germline ends. Germline V gene sequence: CDR1 SGHTA, CDR2 FQGNSA. The CDR3 sequence is 14 residues long. DNA of the CDR3: TGTGCCAGCAGCTTAGAGCTGGGGGTCGAAGGCTACACCTTC. It specifies CASSLELGVEGYTF.

This clonotype appeared a few times. The chain combines TRBV29-1 with TRBJ2-1; D gene unclear. The CDR3 is 14 amino acids. Germline CDR1 is SQVTM and CDR2 is ANQGSEA. With 5 bases removed from V and 0 bases from J, the gap between germline ends came to 11 bases. CDR3 sequence reads: CSVSDSSSYNEQFF. CDR3 nucleotides: TGCAGCGTTAGCGACTCGAGCTCCTACAATGAGCAGTTCTTC.

The chain has TRBV29-1 and TRBJ2-1; 7 nucleotides agree with TRBD2. CDR3 length: 12 amino acids. V shed 7 bases, J shed 6 bases, and the junction held 6 bases outside the gene matches. CDR1 is SQVTM, CDR2 ANQGSEA, per germline. CDR3 nucleotide sequence: TGCAGCGCCATAGGGACTACCAATGAGCAGTTCTTC. Its translation: CSAIGTTNEQFF.

The CDR3 loop reads CAWSSLGGHTTGELFF. In nucleotides, the CDR3 is TGTGCCTGGAGTTCTTTAGGGGGGCATACCACCGGGGAGCTGTTTTTT. The chain joins TRBV30 to TRBJ2-2; D may correspond to TRBD1 or TRBD2 (6 bases each). This CDR3 comprises 16 residues. V was trimmed by 2 bases and J by 4 bases, leaving 17 bases between them. From germline, CDR1 is GTSNPN and CDR2 SVGIG (reference sequence).

V usage is TRBV20-1 and J usage is TRBJ2-7, with D possibly called TRBD1 or TRBD2 (5 bases each). Germline values: CDR1 DFQATT, CDR2 SNEGSKA (reference sequence). CDR3 length equals 13 residues. V gave up 3 bases and J gave up 5 bases, with 14 bases separating them. The CDR3 loop is CSASLGVMNEQYF. The DNA for the CDR3 is TGCAGTGCTAGTTTGGGGGTTATGAACGAGCAGTACTTC.

In this sample, this clonotype turned up a few times. The chain employs TRBV12-3 or TRBV12-4 and TRBJ2-5, with 7 bases fitting TRBD1. This CDR3 spans 14 amino acids. V shed 8 bases, J shed 1 base, and the junction held 7 bases outside the gene matches. The CDR3 here is CASAWDSSQETQYF. The CDR3 DNA reads TGTGCCAGCGCTTGGGACAGTTCCCAAGAGACCCAGTACTTC.

The V and J genes are TRBV12-3 or TRBV12-4 and TRBJ2-5; TRBD1 might be the D (8 bases). The CDR3 contains 15 residues. V lost 5 bases and J lost 5, with 18 bases in between. The CDR3 loop reads CASSILDRGGETQYF. The CDR3 DNA sequence: TGTGCCAGCAGTATTCTAGACAGGGGAGGGGAGACCCAGTACTTC.

This clonotype was counted many times. The J gene is TRBJ1-1, the V gene TRBV19; no definite D call. Trimming took off 3 bases at V and 3 bases at J, with 8 bases between the two ends. In germline, CDR1 is LNHDA, CDR2 SQIVND (reference sequence). The CDR3 runs 13 residues. CDR3 in amino acids: CASSIGRYTEAFF. The DNA of the CDR3 is TGTGCCAGTAGTATCGGTCGGTACACTGAAGCTTTCTTT.

This clonotype was recorded many times. V gene TRBV5-1 combines with J gene TRBJ1-6; perhaps TRBD1 as D (5 bases). The CDR3 runs 12 residues. Germline V gene data show CDR1 as SGHRS and CDR2 as YFSETQ. The germline V and J ends were trimmed by 3 bases and 11 bases, with 9 bases remaining between them. The CDR3 bases are TGCGCCAGCAGCTCCCTGGGGCCACCCCTCCACTTT. Translating gives CASSSLGPPLHF.

The chain links TRBV4-1 to TRBJ1-5; possibly TRBD1 for D (5 bases). Per the germline V gene, CDR1 is MGHRA and CDR2 is YSYEKL. V gave up 0 bases and J gave up 2 bases, with 8 bases separating them. CDR3 size: 15 residues. CDR3 sequence (DNA): TGCGCCAGCAGCCAAGAAGGGACTCGCAATCAGCCCCAGCATTTT. This translates into CASSQEGTRNQPQHF.

This clonotype was seen a few times. This chain links TRBV6-2 or TRBV6-3 with TRBJ2-7, with a possible D match to TRBD2 (7 bases). V was cut by 2 bases and J by 2 bases, with 16 bases left in between. Germline lookup yields CDR1 MNHEY and CDR2 SVGEGT. The CDR3 has 16 amino acids. The CDR3 reads CASSYGPSGGPYEQYF. The DNA for the CDR3 is TGTGCCAGCAGTTACGGTCCCTCGGGGGGCCCCTACGAGCAGTACTTC.

This clonotype was recorded many times. The chain links TRBV20-1 to TRBJ2-7, with 9 bases identical to TRBD2. The CDR3 spans 12 residues. From germline, CDR1 is DFQATT and CDR2 SNEGSKA (reference sequence). V dropped 8 bases and J dropped 1; count of bases not matched to a gene: 3. The CDR3 is CSLTSGSYEQYF. The CDR3 DNA sequence: TGCAGTTTGACTAGCGGATCCTACGAGCAGTACTTC.